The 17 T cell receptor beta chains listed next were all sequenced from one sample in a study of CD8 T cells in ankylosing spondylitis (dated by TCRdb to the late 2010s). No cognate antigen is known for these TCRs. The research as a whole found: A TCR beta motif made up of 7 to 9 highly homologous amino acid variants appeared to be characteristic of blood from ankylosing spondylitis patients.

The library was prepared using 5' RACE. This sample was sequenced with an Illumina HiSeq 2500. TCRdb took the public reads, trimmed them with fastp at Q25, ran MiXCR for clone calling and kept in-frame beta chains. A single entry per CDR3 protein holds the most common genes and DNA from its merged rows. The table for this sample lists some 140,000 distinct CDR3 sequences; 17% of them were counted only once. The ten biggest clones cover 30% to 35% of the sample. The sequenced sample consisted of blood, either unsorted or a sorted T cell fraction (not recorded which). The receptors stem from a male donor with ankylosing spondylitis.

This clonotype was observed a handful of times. In DNA, the CDR3 is TGCGCCAGCAGTGAGAGGGGATCCTACGAGCAGTACTTC. It codes for CASSERGSYEQYF. V gene TRBV10-1 combines with J gene TRBJ2-7; perhaps TRBD1 as D (5 bases). Germline V gives CDR1 WNHNN, CDR2 SYGVQD (reference sequence). The CDR3 length is 13 residues. Trimming cost V 2 bases and J 1 base, with 6 bases left between them.

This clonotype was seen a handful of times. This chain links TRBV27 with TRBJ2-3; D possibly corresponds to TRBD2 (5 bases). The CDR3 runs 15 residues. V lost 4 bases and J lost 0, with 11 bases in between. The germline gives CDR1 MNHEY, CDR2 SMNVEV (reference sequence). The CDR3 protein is CASSYGGPSTDTQYF. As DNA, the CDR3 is TGTGCCAGCAGTTACGGCGGGCCCAGCACAGATACGCAGTATTTT.

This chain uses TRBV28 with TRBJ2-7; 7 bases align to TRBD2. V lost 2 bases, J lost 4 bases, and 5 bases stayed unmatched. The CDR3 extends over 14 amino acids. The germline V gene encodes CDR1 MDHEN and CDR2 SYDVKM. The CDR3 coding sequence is TGTGCCAGCAGTTTAGCGGGGGTTCCTTACGAGCAGTACTTC. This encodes CASSLAGVPYEQYF.

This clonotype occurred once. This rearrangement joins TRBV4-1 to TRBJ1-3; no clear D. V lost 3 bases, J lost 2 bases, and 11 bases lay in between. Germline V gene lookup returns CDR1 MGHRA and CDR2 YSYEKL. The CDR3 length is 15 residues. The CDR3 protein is CASSHRMGTGNTIYF. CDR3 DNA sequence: TGCGCCAGCAGCCACCGGATGGGAACTGGAAACACCATATATTTT.

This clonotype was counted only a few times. The CDR3 sequence is CATSAIGSGELFF. CDR3 DNA sequence: TGTGCCACCAGTGCCATCGGGAGCGGGGAGCTGTTTTTT. The gene calls are TRBV24-1 and TRBJ2-2; D may be TRBD2 (6 bases). Trimming removed 5 bases at V and 7 bases at J, with 10 bases between. Germline assignment: CDR1 KGHDR and CDR2 SFDVKD. This CDR3 is built from 13 residues.

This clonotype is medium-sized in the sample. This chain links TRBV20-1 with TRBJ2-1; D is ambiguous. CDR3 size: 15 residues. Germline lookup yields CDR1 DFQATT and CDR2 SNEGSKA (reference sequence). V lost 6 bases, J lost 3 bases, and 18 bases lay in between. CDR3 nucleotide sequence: TGCAGTGCCCATGACCCGGAGCGCGACTACAATGAGCAGTTCTTC. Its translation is CSAHDPERDYNEQFF.

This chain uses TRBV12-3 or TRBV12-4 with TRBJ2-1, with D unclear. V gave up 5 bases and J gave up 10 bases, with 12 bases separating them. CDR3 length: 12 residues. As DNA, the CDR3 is TGTGCCAGCAGTCCTTCGTTACAAGAGCAGTTCTTC. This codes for CASSPSLQEQFF.

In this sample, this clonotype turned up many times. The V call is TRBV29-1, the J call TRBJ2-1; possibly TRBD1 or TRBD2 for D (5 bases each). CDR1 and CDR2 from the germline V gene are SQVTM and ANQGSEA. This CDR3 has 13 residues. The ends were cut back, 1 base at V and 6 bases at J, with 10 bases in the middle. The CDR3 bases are TGCAGCGTTGAAGGGGGACGGTTCAATGAGCAGTTCTTC. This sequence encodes CSVEGGRFNEQFF.

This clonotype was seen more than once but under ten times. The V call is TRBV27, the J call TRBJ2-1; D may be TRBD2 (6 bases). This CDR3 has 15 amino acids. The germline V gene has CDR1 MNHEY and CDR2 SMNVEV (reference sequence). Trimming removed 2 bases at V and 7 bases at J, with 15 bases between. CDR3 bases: TGTGCCAGCAGTTTAGGGGCGGGAAGCTGGAATGAGCAGTTCTTC. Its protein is CASSLGAGSWNEQFF.

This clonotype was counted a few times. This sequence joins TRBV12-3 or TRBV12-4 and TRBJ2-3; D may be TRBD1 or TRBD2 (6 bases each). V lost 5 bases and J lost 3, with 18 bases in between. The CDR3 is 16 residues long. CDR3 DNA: TGTGCCAGCAGTAGGGACACCATCGCGGGGACAGATACGCAGTATTTT. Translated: CASSRDTIAGTDTQYF.

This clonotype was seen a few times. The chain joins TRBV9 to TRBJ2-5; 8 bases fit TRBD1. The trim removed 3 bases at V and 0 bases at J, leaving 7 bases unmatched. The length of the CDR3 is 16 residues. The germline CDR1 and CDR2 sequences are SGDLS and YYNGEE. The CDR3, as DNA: TGTGCCAGCAGCGGACCGACAGGGGCCTACCAAGAGACCCAGTACTTC. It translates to CASSGPTGAYQETQYF.

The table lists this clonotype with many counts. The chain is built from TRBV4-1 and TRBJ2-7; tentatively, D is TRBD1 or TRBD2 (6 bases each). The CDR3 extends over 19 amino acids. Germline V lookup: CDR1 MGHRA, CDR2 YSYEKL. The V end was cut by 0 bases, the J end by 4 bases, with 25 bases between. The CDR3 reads CASSQEENLGGALPYEQYF. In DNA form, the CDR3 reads TGCGCCAGCAGCCAAGAGGAAAACTTGGGGGGCGCCCTCCCATACGAGCAGTACTTC.

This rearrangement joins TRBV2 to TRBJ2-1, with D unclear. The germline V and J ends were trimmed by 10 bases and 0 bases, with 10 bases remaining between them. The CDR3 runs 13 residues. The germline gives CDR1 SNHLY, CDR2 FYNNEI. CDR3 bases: TGTGCCACTACAGAGAGCTCCTACAATGAGCAGTTCTTC. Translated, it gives CATTESSYNEQFF.

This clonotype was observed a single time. The DNA for the CDR3 is TGTGCCAGCAGCCAAGACTCAGGGCTTGGCTACACCTTC. The encoded protein is CASSQDSGLGYTF. The genes are TRBV4-2 and TRBJ1-2; D possibly corresponds to TRBD1 (5 bases). The CDR3 extends over 13 amino acids. Germline-derived CDR1 and CDR2 are LGHNA and YNFKEQ. V dropped 0 bases and J dropped 7 bases, with 9 bases sitting between them.

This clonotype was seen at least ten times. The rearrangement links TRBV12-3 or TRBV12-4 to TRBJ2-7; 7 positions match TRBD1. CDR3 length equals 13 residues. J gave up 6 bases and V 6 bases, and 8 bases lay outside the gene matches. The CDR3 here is CASSSATGSEQYF. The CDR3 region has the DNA TGTGCCAGCAGCTCAGCGACAGGGTCCGAGCAGTACTTC.

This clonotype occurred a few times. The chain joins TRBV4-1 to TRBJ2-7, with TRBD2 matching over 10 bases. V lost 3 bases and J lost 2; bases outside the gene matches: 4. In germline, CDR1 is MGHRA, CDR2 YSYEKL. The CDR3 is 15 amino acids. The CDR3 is CASSQRTSGTYEQYF. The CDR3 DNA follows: TGCGCCAGCAGCCAGAGGACTAGCGGAACCTACGAGCAGTACTTC.

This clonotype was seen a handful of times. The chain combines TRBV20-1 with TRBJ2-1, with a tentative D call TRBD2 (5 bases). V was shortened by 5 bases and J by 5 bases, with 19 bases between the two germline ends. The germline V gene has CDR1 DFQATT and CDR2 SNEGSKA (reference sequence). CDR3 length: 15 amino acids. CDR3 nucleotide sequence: TGCAGTGCTCCCCCATTTGGTAGCGCCCACAATGAGCAGTTCTTC. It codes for CSAPPFGSAHNEQFF.